The present entry profiles one TCR beta chain with its context. This entry is derived from a study of blood T cell repertoires in COVID-19. Study-wide context: COVID-19 samples from acute and convalescent phases originated in the United States, Italy and Spain. Nucleic acid was either cDNA or gDNA, and it came from T cells, B-cell-depleted T cells, or PBMCs.

Per the original methods: By means of reference gene primer amplification, nucleated cell counts were estimated. Data came from immunoSEQ multiplex PCR; TCRdb stores just in-frame clones and leaves some out. The V and J calls and clone size are taken from that table; D and trimming were inferred from the DNA. The table lists 95,000 to 150,000 clones, over 75% of them singletons. The TCR was taken from a woman at least 80 years old with acute or convalescent COVID-19. Sequenced sample: peripheral blood.

CDR3 DNA: TGTGCCAGCAGCGAGGGGACAGGGGGCCATGGCTACACCTTC. It specifies CASSEGTGGHGYTF. V and J are TRBV7-2 and TRBJ1-2, with TRBD1 matching 12 bases. The CDR3 has 14 residues. The V gene end was trimmed by 5 bases and the J gene end by 6 bases; junction bases not matched to a gene: 4. The germline V gene has CDR1 SGHTA and CDR2 FQGNSA. Full variable domain (missing parts from reference TRBV7-2 and TRBJ1-2): GAGVSQSPSNKVTEKGKDVELRCDPISGHTALYWYRQSLGQGLEFLIYFQGNSAPDKSGLPSDRFSAERTGGSVSTLTIQRTQQEDSAVYLCASSEGTGGHGYTFGSGTRLTVV.